This TCR beta chain was obtained from a study of T cell responses to AZD1222 COVID-19 vaccine. The CDR3 consists of 17 residues. V lost 3 bases, J lost 2 bases, and 3 bases stayed unmatched. Germline loops: CDR1 MNHEY, CDR2 SMNVEV (reference sequence). Researchers grouped second doses given at about 4 or about 12 weeks into one pool. TCRdb keeps only in-frame clones here, not all; method: immunoSEQ multiplex PCR. The sample has about 120,000 clones, roughly 91% seen once; the top ten hold approximately 5.1%. The source of this sequence is an adult who received the AZD1222 COVID-19 vaccine. This chain connects TRBV27 to TRBJ2-1; 14 bases are a match to TRBD2. The material sequenced was peripheral blood, taken 28 days after the second AZD1222 dose. CDR3 sequence: CASSFLTSGRAYNEQFF. The CDR3 DNA reads as TGTGCCAGCAGTTTTCTGACTAGCGGGAGGGCCTACAATGAGCAGTTCTTC.